This T cell receptor (beta chain) derives from a study of blood T cell repertoires in COVID-19. Study-wide background: The United States, Italy and Spain supplied acute and convalescent COVID-19 samples.

Per the authors' pipeline: Reference gene primer amplification yielded estimated nucleated cell counts. TCRdb keeps only in-frame clones here, not all; method: immunoSEQ multiplex PCR. The V and J calls and clone size come from that table; D and trimming were worked out from the DNA. The sample includes 100,000 to 150,000 clones, 92% of them seen just once. Germline CDR1 is MNHEY and CDR2 is SVGAGI. Losses at the gene ends were 6 bases for V and 6 bases for J; bases not matched to a gene: 7. The CDR3 has 13 residues. Seattle's enrolled individuals joined amid active infection and were then monitored longitudinally.

The receptor comes from a man aged 45-65 years with COVID-19, enrolled during active disease. The chain joins TRBV6-5 to TRBJ2-7, with 8 nucleotides matching TRBD1. Sequencing was done on a sample of peripheral blood. CDR3: CASRYTGGGEQYF. The CDR3 DNA reads as TGTGCCAGCAGGTACACAGGGGGAGGCGAGCAGTACTTC.